A selection of T cell receptor beta chains follows, all from one sample in a study of blood T cell repertoires in COVID-19. TCRdb keeps only in-frame clones here, not all; method: immunoSEQ multiplex PCR. This sample has 400,000 to 550,000 clones; around 90% occur once, and the top ten carry 1.5% to 2%. The sequencing input was PBMCs or T cells enriched from blood (not recorded which). The receptors originated from a young woman with acute COVID-19. Both conserved end residues are part of each CDR3. D genes are given only for firm matches. Some rows mark clone size as missing; the rest say once, few, many or name a class of expanded clone.

J: TRBJ1-1; size: -; V: TRBV7-2; D: -; DNA: TGTGCCAGCAGCTTAATACAGGGAAACACTGAAGCTTTCTTT; CDR3: CASSLIQGNTEAFF
J: TRBJ2-5; size: -; V: TRBV7-9; D: TRBD1; DNA: TGTGCCAGCAGCTTATTAGGGACAGCCAACCTACAAGAGACCCAGTACTTC; CDR3: CASSLLGTANLQETQYF
J: TRBJ2-4; size: -; V: TRBV11-3; D: -; DNA: TGTGCCAGCAGCCAGGGGGCTAGCGGAAAAAACATTCAGTACTTC; CDR3: CASSQGASGKNIQYF
J: TRBJ1-2; size: -; V: TRBV28; D: -; DNA: TGTGCCAGCAGAGTTAACAGGGACGGCTACACCTTC; CDR3: CASRVNRDGYTF
J: TRBJ2-7; size: -; V: TRBV3-1/TRBV3-2; D: TRBD2; DNA: TGTGCCAGCAGCCCCTGGAGCGGGGGGGCCGGTAACGAGCAGTACTTC; CDR3: CASSPWSGGAGNEQYF
J: TRBJ2-1; size: -; V: TRBV14; D: -; DNA: TGTGCCAGCAGCAGCATATACAATGAGCAGTTCTTC; CDR3: CASSSIYNEQFF
J: TRBJ2-1; size: -; V: TRBV7-9; D: TRBD2; DNA: TGTGCCAGCAGCCTTGATCTAGCGGGAGGGAATGAGCAGTTCTTC; CDR3: CASSLDLAGGNEQFF
J: TRBJ1-4; size: -; V: TRBV5-4; D: TRBD1; DNA: TGTGCCAGCAGCCAGGGACAGGGTACAGGAAAACTGTTTTTT; CDR3: CASSQGQGTGKLFF
J: TRBJ1-2; size: -; V: TRBV5-1; D: TRBD1; DNA: TGCGCCAGCAGCTTGGATCCCCCCGGGACAGCTAACTATGGCTACACCTTC; CDR3: CASSLDPPGTANYGYTF
J: TRBJ1-1; size: -; V: TRBV5-4; D: -; DNA: TGTGCCAGCAGCTTGGGTGTCAGGGTGGACACTGAAGCTTTCTTT; CDR3: CASSLGVRVDTEAFF
J: TRBJ2-5; size: -; V: TRBV3-1/TRBV3-2; D: TRBD2; DNA: TGTGCCAGCAGCCTTACCCGTAGGGGACTATTAGAGACCCAGTACTTC; CDR3: CASSLTRRGLLETQYF
J: TRBJ1-2; size: few; V: TRBV6-5; D: -; DNA: TGTGCCAGCACCACGGGGAGCAGGGGCTACACCTTC; CDR3: CASTTGSRGYTF
J: TRBJ2-7; size: -; V: TRBV5-8; D: TRBD2; DNA: TGTGCCAGCAGCTTGGCCGGACTAGCGGGGGTAGGCGAGCAGTACTTC; CDR3: CASSLAGLAGVGEQYF
J: TRBJ2-5; size: -; V: TRBV25-1; D: -; DNA: TGTGCCAGCAGTGGCGCTAGCGAGGAGACCCAGTACTTC; CDR3: CASSGASEETQYF
J: TRBJ1-5; size: -; V: TRBV6-2/TRBV6-3; D: TRBD1; DNA: TGTGCCAGCAGTTCCCGTCCTGGACAGGGTAATCAGCCCCAGCATTTT; CDR3: CASSSRPGQGNQPQHF
J: TRBJ1-5; size: -; V: TRBV7-6; D: TRBD1; DNA: TGTGCCAGCAGCTTAAAGGGACAGGGGGCCCCGATGCCCCAGCATTTT; CDR3: CASSLKGQGAPMPQHF
J: TRBJ2-3; size: -; V: TRBV12-3/TRBV12-4; D: -; DNA: TGTGCCAGCAGTTCAGGGGGGGATACGCAGTATTTT; CDR3: CASSSGGDTQYF
J: TRBJ1-2; size: -; V: TRBV6-5; D: TRBD1; DNA: TGTGCCAGCGACAGGGCTAGATATGGCTACACCTTC; CDR3: CASDRARYGYTF
J: TRBJ2-3; size: -; V: TRBV11-2; D: TRBD1; DNA: TGTGCCAGCAGCTTGGACAGGCTCACAGATACGCAGTATTTT; CDR3: CASSLDRLTDTQYF
J: TRBJ2-2; size: -; V: TRBV9; D: -; DNA: TGTGCCAGCAGCGTTAGGACTAACACCGGGGAGCTGTTTTTT; CDR3: CASSVRTNTGELFF
J: TRBJ2-5; size: -; V: TRBV15; D: TRBD1; DNA: TGTGCCACCAGCAGAGGTCAGGGGGTCTCGGAGACCCAGTACTTC; CDR3: CATSRGQGVSETQYF
J: TRBJ2-5; size: -; V: TRBV4-3; D: -; DNA: TGCGCCAGCAGCCAAGTAATCGGGAGACTAGAGACCCAGTACTTC; CDR3: CASSQVIGRLETQYF
J: TRBJ2-4; size: -; V: TRBV28; D: -; DNA: TGTGCCAGCAGTTCCAGGGGTGTCAAAAACATTCAGTACTTC; CDR3: CASSSRGVKNIQYF
J: TRBJ1-3; size: -; V: TRBV19; D: -; DNA: TGTGCCAGTAGTGCCAAGCGAGGGTTTAGAAACACCATATATTTT; CDR3: CASSAKRGFRNTIYF
J: TRBJ2-7; size: once; V: TRBV6-1; D: TRBD1; DNA: TGTGCCAGCAGTGAAAGAGGGGGCCACGAGCAGTACTTC; CDR3: CASSERGGHEQYF
J: TRBJ1-5; size: -; V: TRBV6-5; D: -; DNA: TGTGCCAGCAGCCTTACACAGGGTTATCAGCCCCAGCATTTT; CDR3: CASSLTQGYQPQHF
J: TRBJ1-1; size: -; V: TRBV12-3/TRBV12-4; D: -; DNA: TGTGCCAGCAGTTGGGAGGAGGTGGCTGAAGCTTTCTTT; CDR3: CASSWEEVAEAFF
J: TRBJ2-2; size: few; V: TRBV12-3/TRBV12-4; D: TRBD1; DNA: TGTGCCAGCGGACAGGGGTCCGGGGAGCTGTTTTTT; CDR3: CASGQGSGELFF
J: TRBJ2-5; size: once; V: TRBV7-9; D: -; DNA: TGTGCCAGCAGCTCGGACCGGGGAGAGACCCAGTACTTC; CDR3: CASSSDRGETQYF
J: TRBJ2-5; size: -; V: TRBV28; D: -; DNA: TGTGCCAGCAGACAACAGGGGGGGGAGACCCAGTACTTC; CDR3: CASRQQGGETQYF
J: TRBJ1-1; size: -; V: TRBV9; D: -; DNA: TGTGCCAGCAGCGAGATTAAACAGGGTGGTTTTGAAGCTTTCTTT; CDR3: CASSEIKQGGFEAFF
J: TRBJ2-5; size: -; V: TRBV27; D: -; DNA: TGTGCCAGCAGTTTCGCGGACAGAAGTAAGAGAACCCAGTACTTC; CDR3: CASSFADRSKRTQYF
J: TRBJ2-1; size: -; V: TRBV12-3/TRBV12-4; D: -; DNA: TGTGCCAGCAAGGAGGGGAGTGAGCAGTTCTTC; CDR3: CASKEGSEQFF
J: TRBJ2-7; size: -; V: TRBV3-1/TRBV3-2; D: TRBD1; DNA: TGTGCCAGCAGCGTTACCGGGACAGGGGGAAGTGAGCAGTACTTC; CDR3: CASSVTGTGGSEQYF
J: TRBJ1-5; size: few; V: TRBV19; D: TRBD1; DNA: TGTGCCAGTTGGGACAGTAGGAACGGTCAGCCCCAGCATTTT; CDR3: CASWDSRNGQPQHF
J: TRBJ2-7; size: -; V: TRBV7-2; D: -; DNA: TGTGCCAGCAGCCCACAGGTTTCCTACGAGCAGTACTTC; CDR3: CASSPQVSYEQYF
J: TRBJ1-2; size: -; V: TRBV3-1/TRBV3-2; D: -; DNA: TGTGCCAGCAGCCAAGATTTTCCGGGAAGCCATGGCTACACCTTC; CDR3: CASSQDFPGSHGYTF
J: TRBJ1-2; size: -; V: TRBV7-9; D: TRBD1; DNA: TGTGCCAGCAAATCGACGACAGGGGCCTATGGCTACACCTTC; CDR3: CASKSTTGAYGYTF
J: TRBJ2-3; size: -; V: TRBV19; D: TRBD2; DNA: TGTGCCAGTAAGACCCTGGCGGGGGGTGGCACAGATACGCAGTATTTT; CDR3: CASKTLAGGGTDTQYF
J: TRBJ2-1; size: -; V: TRBV3-1/TRBV3-2; D: -; DNA: TGTGCCAGCAGCCAAGATCTACTAAAAAACAATGAGCAGTTCTTC; CDR3: CASSQDLLKNNEQFF
J: TRBJ1-1; size: few; V: TRBV19; D: TRBD1; DNA: TGTGCCAGTAGTCCCGCTCGACAGGGGGCTTCGGCTTTCTTT; CDR3: CASSPARQGASAFF
J: TRBJ2-5; size: once; V: TRBV13; D: -; DNA: TGTGCCAGCAGCTTAGACTCTGGAGGGGCAGGACAAGAGACCCAGTACTTC; CDR3: CASSLDSGGAGQETQYF
J: TRBJ1-3; size: -; V: TRBV15; D: -; DNA: TGTGCCACCCGAAAACCGGTCTCTGGAAACACCATATATTTT; CDR3: CATRKPVSGNTIYF
J: TRBJ2-7; size: -; V: TRBV11-2; D: TRBD1; DNA: TGTGCCAGCAGACCAACCGGGACAGGGAATACCTACGAGCAGTACTTC; CDR3: CASRPTGTGNTYEQYF
J: TRBJ1-1; size: -; V: TRBV24-1; D: -; DNA: TGTGCCACCAGTGATTTGGGCAGCACTGAAGCTTTCTTT; CDR3: CATSDLGSTEAFF
J: TRBJ1-1; size: -; V: TRBV28; D: TRBD1; DNA: TGTGCCAGCAATGGGGGACAGGCTACTGAAGCTTTCTTT; CDR3: CASNGGQATEAFF
J: TRBJ2-3; size: once; V: TRBV3-1/TRBV3-2; D: TRBD2; DNA: TGTGCCAGCAGCGTTCGACTAGCAGATACGCGGTATTTT; CDR3: CASSVRLADTRYF
J: TRBJ1-2; size: -; V: TRBV5-5; D: -; DNA: TGTGCCAGCAGCTTACTCCGGGACAAGGGTGGCTACACCTTC; CDR3: CASSLLRDKGGYTF
J: TRBJ1-2; size: -; V: TRBV11-2; D: TRBD1; DNA: TGTGCCAGCAGCTCCCGGTATATGGGACAGTCCTATGGCTACACCTTC; CDR3: CASSSRYMGQSYGYTF
J: TRBJ1-1; size: once; V: TRBV18; D: -; DNA: TGTGCCAGCTCACCAACGAGGGACACTGAAGCTTTCTTT; CDR3: CASSPTRDTEAFF